The 23 T cell receptor beta chains below were found in one sample sequenced in a study of cytotoxic CD8 clonotypes in ibrutinib-treated CLL. Produced via immunoSEQ multiplex PCR; TCRdb's table is partial and in-frame only. The sample has tens of thousands of clones; 85% are singletons. The source was PBMCs, collected after 24 months of ibrutinib treatment. The receptors originated from a human donor with chronic lymphocytic leukemia.

This clone was found a few times. J is TRBJ1-2 and V is TRBV5-4; D might be TRBD1 (6 bases). CDR1 and CDR2 from the germline V gene are SGHNT and YYREEE (reference sequence). Trimming left V 0 bases short and J 4 bases short, with 19 bases between. The CDR3 extends over 17 amino acids. The CDR3 DNA follows: TGTGCCAGCAGCTTGGGAGTGCTCAGGGGTCGGGTCTATGGCTACACCTTC. Translation gives CASSLGVLRGRVYGYTF.

The chain is built from TRBV13 and TRBJ1-3; D gene ambiguous. The V end was cut by 6 bases, the J end by 0 bases, with 12 bases between. The germline V gene encodes CDR1 PRHDT and CDR2 FYEKMQ (reference sequence). There are 15 residues in the CDR3. CDR3 nucleotides: TGTGCCAGCAGTCCCGGACGAAGCTCTGGAAACACCATATATTTT. This gives the protein CASSPGRSSGNTIYF.

This sequence joins TRBV5-5 and TRBJ2-5, with D hard to call. The CDR3 contains 13 residues. Germline V lookup: CDR1 SGHKS, CDR2 YYEKEE (reference sequence). Trimming took 4 bases from V and 5 from J, leaving 12 bases between them. Here the CDR3 DNA reads TGTGCCAGCAGCCCCCGGTATGCCGAGACCCAGTACTTC. Translation gives CASSPRYAETQYF.

The V and J genes are TRBV7-9 and TRBJ1-4; no firm D call. The CDR3 is made up of 15 amino acids. V was pared by 3 bases and J by 12 bases, with 20 bases between. Germline CDR1 SEHNR, CDR2 FQNEAQ (reference sequence). CDR3 in amino acids: CASSFTGPTPRELFF. As DNA, the CDR3 is TGTGCCAGCAGCTTCACCGGGCCGACCCCTAGAGAACTGTTTTTT.

Only a few counts were recorded for this clone. The CDR3 spells CASSPGLPSRTNEKLFF. CDR3 bases: TGCGCCAGCAGCCCGGGCTTACCCTCAAGAACTAATGAAAAACTGTTTTTT. The chain employs TRBV5-1 and TRBJ1-4, with D uncertain. Trimming cost V 4 bases and J 1 base, with 17 bases left between them. The germline CDR1 and CDR2 sequences are SGHRS and YFSETQ. This CDR3 has 17 residues.

This chain uses TRBV29-1 with TRBJ2-7; 7 bases line up with TRBD1. Germline V lookup: CDR1 SQVTM, CDR2 ANQGSEA. The CDR3 is made up of 13 amino acids. The V and J ends lost 7 bases and 7 bases, in that order; junction bases with no gene match: 13. CDR3 sequence: CSAETGSLWEQYF. CDR3 bases: TGCAGCGCCGAGACAGGGTCTCTGTGGGAGCAGTACTTC.

This clone was observed once. J is TRBJ1-1 and V is TRBV6-1; no definite D call. The V gene's germline CDR1 is MNHNS and CDR2 SASEGT. This CDR3 comprises 12 residues. V was pared by 2 bases and J by 7 bases, with 8 bases between. CDR3 nucleotide sequence: TGTGCCAGCAGTGAACGAGGGTTTGAAGCTTTCTTT. Its translation is CASSERGFEAFF.

The V gene is TRBV7-6, the J gene TRBJ2-1; the D gene could be TRBD1 or TRBD2 (5 bases each). The CDR3 runs 15 residues. Looked up from germline, CDR1 is SGHVS and CDR2 is FNYEAQ. Trimming left V 1 base short and J 7 bases short, with 14 bases between. The CDR3 coding sequence is TGTGCCAGCAGCTTAGAAGGGACCGAGGGGAATGAGCAGTTCTTC. Its translation: CASSLEGTEGNEQFF.

The chain uses TRBV6-6 and TRBJ2-1; TRBD1 might be the D (6 bases). The CDR3 totals 15 residues. The V gene's germline CDR1 is MNHNY and CDR2 SVGAGI (reference sequence). The ends were cut back, 0 bases at V and 4 bases at J, with 10 bases in the middle. The CDR3 DNA reads as TGTGCCAGCAGTTACTCACAGGGATCTTACAATGAGCAGTTCTTC. Amino acid sequence: CASSYSQGSYNEQFF.

The rearrangement links TRBV15 to TRBJ1-2; TRBD1 might be the D (5 bases). V dropped 0 bases and J dropped 8 bases, with 16 bases sitting between them. This CDR3 region has 15 residues. Germline loops: CDR1 LNHNV, CDR2 YYDKDF (reference sequence). The CDR3 here is CATSRDRRGSEGYTF. The CDR3 nucleotides read TGTGCCACCAGCAGAGATCGGAGGGGATCAGAGGGCTACACCTTC.

V gene TRBV11-2 combines with J gene TRBJ2-1, with 10 bases that match TRBD2. Germline-derived CDR1 and CDR2 are SGHAT and FQNNGV. The CDR3 loop spans 15 amino acids. V gave up 5 bases and J gave up 6 bases; unmatched junction bases: 7. The CDR3, as DNA: TGTGCCAGCAGCAGGACAGCGGGGGGGCCCAATGAGCAGTTCTTC. Translated: CASSRTAGGPNEQFF.

This clone was seen just once. V and J are TRBV11-1 and TRBJ2-7; a possible D gene is TRBD1 (6 bases). V was shortened by 1 base and J by 2 bases, with 9 bases between the two germline ends. The V gene's germline CDR1 is SGHAT and CDR2 FQDESV (reference sequence). The CDR3 totals 14 residues. This chain's CDR3 is CASSLGDITYEQYF. CDR3 sequence (DNA): TGTGCCAGCAGCTTAGGGGACATCACCTACGAGCAGTACTTC.

The rearrangement joins TRBV19 to TRBJ1-3, with 11 bases lining up with TRBD1. This CDR3 has 15 residues. Germline-derived CDR1 and CDR2 are LNHDA and SQIVND (reference sequence). Trimming cost V 8 bases and J 4 bases; bases outside gene matches: 7. The CDR3 DNA follows: TGTGCCAGTCAGCGGGACAGGGGGTCCGGAAACACCATATATTTT. Protein product: CASQRDRGSGNTIYF. Full variable domain (missing parts from reference TRBV19 and TRBJ1-3): DGGITQSPKYLFRKEGQNVTLSCEQNLNHDAMYWYRQDPGQGLRLIYYSQIVNDFQKGDIAEGYSVSREKKESFPLTVTSAQKNPTAFYLCASQRDRGSGNTIYFGEGSWLTVV.

The V and J genes are TRBV7-2 and TRBJ2-7, with D possibly TRBD1 on 6 matching bases. Germline CDR1 and CDR2: SGHTA and FQGNSA. The CDR3 has 17 amino acids. With 3 bases removed from V and 0 bases from J, the gap between germline ends came to 18 bases. CDR3 in DNA: TGTGCCAGCAGCTTGCCCTCAAGCCGGGACAACTCCTACGAGCAGTACTTC. Translating gives CASSLPSSRDNSYEQYF. Looking up the rest from reference TRBV7-2 and TRBJ2-7 gives the full variable domain: GAGVSQSPSNKVTEKGKDVELRCDPISGHTALYWYRQSLGQGLEFLIYFQGNSAPDKSGLPSDRFSAERTGGSVSTLTIQRTQQEDSAVYLCASSLPSSRDNSYEQYFGPGTRLTVT.

The rearrangement joins TRBV6-1 to TRBJ1-5; 7 nucleotides line up with TRBD1. V dropped 6 bases and J dropped 7; count of bases not matched to a gene: 9. Germline V gives CDR1 MNHNS, CDR2 SASEGT. CDR3 length: 14 residues. CDR3 sequence reads: CASRNQGGRQPQHF. The DNA for the CDR3 is TGTGCCAGCAGAAACCAGGGGGGGAGGCAGCCCCAGCATTTT.

V gene TRBV11-2 combines with J gene TRBJ1-5, with D uncertain. V lost 2 bases to trimming and J lost 0 bases, with 8 bases between them. This CDR3 comprises 15 residues. CDR1 is SGHAT, CDR2 FQNNGV, per germline. In DNA, the CDR3 is TGTGCCAGCAGCTTAAACAGTTATAGCAATCAGCCCCAGCATTTT. It yields the protein CASSLNSYSNQPQHF.

This clone was seen a single time. The rearrangement links TRBV11-2 to TRBJ1-3; TRBD1 agrees at 11 bases. Germline CDR1 reads SGHAT; CDR2 reads FQNNGV. V was pared by 6 bases and J by 4 bases, with 8 bases of the junction left unmatched. CDR3 length: 16 residues. This CDR3 is CASSMAGTGGGNTIYF. CDR3 coding DNA: TGTGCCAGCAGTATGGCCGGGACAGGGGGAGGAAACACCATATATTTT. Complete variable domain (other parts from reference TRBV11-2 and TRBJ1-3): EAGVAQSPRYKIIEKRQSVAFWCNPISGHATLYWYQQILGQGPKLLIQFQNNGVVDDSQLPKDRFSAERLKGVDSTLKIQPAKLEDSAVYLCASSMAGTGGGNTIYFGEGSWLTVV.

The chain employs TRBV12-5 and TRBJ2-1; 7 nucleotides align to TRBD1. CDR3 size: 12 residues. Germline V gene lookup returns CDR1 LGHNT and CDR2 FRNRAP. Trimming at V came to 7 bases and at J to 11 bases, leaving 8 bases not matched to a gene. This chain's CDR3 is CASASTGDQQFF. For the CDR3, the DNA is TGTGCTAGTGCTTCAACAGGGGATCAGCAGTTCTTC. Together with reference TRBV12-5 and TRBJ2-1, the CDR3 gives the full variable domain: DARVTQTPRHKVTEMGQEVTMRCQPILGHNTVFWYRQTMMQGLELLAYFRNRAPLDDSGMPKDRFSAEMPDATLATLKIQPSEPRDSAVYFCASASTGDQQFFGPGTRLTVL.

The chain recombines TRBV6-5 with TRBJ1-1; D possibly corresponds to TRBD1 (5 bases). Germline V gene lookup returns CDR1 MNHEY and CDR2 SVGAGI. The length of the CDR3 is 14 residues. The germline V and J ends were trimmed by 5 bases and 1 base, with 11 bases remaining between them. CDR3 residues: CASSPRGGNTEAFF. CDR3 in DNA: TGTGCCAGCAGTCCGAGGGGAGGGAACACTGAAGCTTTCTTT.

This chain links TRBV19 with TRBJ1-2, with unresolved D. The ends were cut back, 7 bases at V and 2 bases at J, with 14 bases in the middle. Germline-derived CDR1 and CDR2 are LNHDA and SQIVND (reference sequence). This CDR3 comprises 14 residues. CDR3 in amino acids: CASTQALLNYGYTF. The CDR3 DNA is TGTGCCAGTACCCAGGCTCTATTAAACTATGGCTACACCTTC.

V usage is TRBV5-3 and J usage is TRBJ1-5; D gene ambiguous. TRBV5-3 is an ORF, with its function uncertain. The ends were cut back, 0 bases at V and 3 bases at J, with 7 bases in the middle. The CDR3 is 14 residues long. CDR3 DNA: TGTGCCAGAAGCTTGGAAGGCACCAATCAGCCCCAGCATTTT. Translated, it gives CARSLEGTNQPQHF.

The V gene is TRBV4-1, the J gene TRBJ1-1, with D hard to call. This CDR3 region has 14 residues. Germline values: CDR1 MGHRA, CDR2 YSYEKL. Trimming took 1 base from V and 2 from J, leaving 8 bases between them. The CDR3 spells CASSQGPSNTEAFF. The CDR3 DNA is TGCGCCAGCAGCCAAGGACCGTCAAACACTGAAGCTTTCTTT.

The chain joins TRBV30 to TRBJ1-3; no firm D call. Trimming removed 0 bases at V and 3 bases at J, with 24 bases between. Germline CDR1 GTSNPN, CDR2 SVGIG (reference sequence). The CDR3 covers 19 residues. The CDR3 coding sequence is TGTGCCTGGAGTGTGTACGGTGGCAGCCACGGTACGTTTGGAAACACCATATATTTT. Its protein product is CAWSVYGGSHGTFGNTIYF.